The 4 T cell receptor beta chains in this list originate from one sample, sequenced in a study of CXCR3-negative and CXCR3-positive naive CD8 T cells. Libraries were UMI-labeled 5' RACE TRB cDNA. For each CDR3 protein, TCRdb gives one entry from its re-call of the 5' RACE reads, without DNA. The sample holds some 8,300 distinct CDR3 sequences. Sequencing input: naive CXCR3- CD8+ T cells from blood. The subset denotes: CD45RO-CCR7+CD27+CD95- naive CD8+ T cells lacking CXCR3 (TNR3-). The receptors were gathered from a human donor in good health. Some clones in this sample may be carry-over from other donors' samples.

This chain links TRBV15 with TRBJ2-3. This CDR3 contains 12 residues. Germline CDR1 is LNHNV and CDR2 is YYDKDF (reference sequence). The CDR3 is CATRMATDTQYF. The variable domain in full, with the rest retrieved from reference TRBV15 and TRBJ2-3, is DAMVIQNPRYQVTQFGKPVTLSCSQTLNHNVMYWYQQKSSQAPKLLFHYYDKDFNNEADTPDNFQSRRPNTSFCFLDIRSPGLGDTAMYLCATRMATDTQYFGPGTRLTVL.

The chain uses TRBV28 and TRBJ2-7. This CDR3 spans 13 amino acids. The V gene's germline CDR1 is MDHEN and CDR2 SYDVKM. The CDR3: CASSFSSSYEQYF.

This clonotype is classed as medium-sized by frequency. This chain links TRBV29-1 with TRBJ1-1. CDR3 length equals 14 residues. Germline assignment: CDR1 SQVTM and CDR2 ANQGSEA. The CDR3 reads CSVDGLEMNTEAFF.

The chain recombines TRBV11-2 with TRBJ2-5. CDR1 and CDR2 from the germline V gene are SGHAT and FQNNGV. CDR3 length: 13 residues. CDR3: CASSPRDQETQYF. Complete variable domain (other parts from reference TRBV11-2 and TRBJ2-5): EAGVAQSPRYKIIEKRQSVAFWCNPISGHATLYWYQQILGQGPKLLIQFQNNGVVDDSQLPKDRFSAERLKGVDSTLKIQPAKLEDSAVYLCASSPRDQETQYFGPGTRLLVL.